This T cell receptor beta chain is drawn from a study of blood T cell repertoires in COVID-19. Study at large: Specimens from acute and convalescent COVID-19 originated in the United States, Italy and Spain.

Those enrolled, adults aged roughly 18 to 95 years, came from some 25 US areas. In the source study's methods: For nucleated cells, counts were estimated from reference gene primer amplification. The assay was immunoSEQ multiplex PCR, and TCRdb's table has in-frame clones only and misses some. V, J and clone size are taken as reported in that table, and D and trimming were inferred from the DNA itself. The sample consists of some 300,000 clones, 85% to 90% of them appearing once. CDR1 is SNHLY and CDR2 is FYNNEI in the germline V gene. The ends lost 11 bases at V and 1 base at J; junction bases unmatched: 4. There are 12 residues in the CDR3.

The V gene is TRBV2, the J gene TRBJ2-5; the match to TRBD1 covers 7 bases. This TCR derives from a woman aged 60 to 75 in a cohort exposed to, infected with or recovered from COVID-19 (not recorded which). The sample comprised PBMCs or T cells enriched from blood (not recorded which). The CDR3 region has the DNA TGTGCCGCCGGGACAGTCCAAGAGACCCAGTACTTC. Residues: CAAGTVQETQYF. Supplemented by reference TRBV2 and TRBJ2-5, the full variable domain reads EPEVTQTPSHQVTQMGQEVILRCVPISNHLYFYWYRQILGQKVEFLVSFYNNEISEKSEIFDDQFSVERPDGSNFTLKIRSTKLEDSAMYFCAAGTVQETQYFGPGTRLLVL.